The 3 T cell receptor beta chains below come from one sample, sequenced in a study of shared clonotypes between healthy human individuals (dated by TCRdb to about 2020). Library preparation employed the immunoSEQ multiplex PCR assay. TCRdb carries this immuneACCESS record with in-frame sequences only. Its versions omit some clonotypes, under half of them owing to an unresolved V gene in the studies checked, with the rest unexplained. In this sample the table shows about 590,000 clones, roughly 95% of which occur a single time. 0.1% to 0.11% of the sample goes to the ten largest clones. CD8 naive samples were obtained by positive selection for CCR7 among CD45RO-negative cells, yielding a CD45RA+CCR7+ population from which TemRA cells were excluded. Input material: naive CD8+ T cells sorted from blood. Read against the paper, the sample's cell subset or site label means: CD45RA+CCR7+. The receptors stem from a woman aged 25 to 39 in good health.

This clone appeared once. CDR3 residues: CASSIKQDDNTEAFF. CDR3 sequence (DNA): TGTGCCAGCAGCATAAAACAGGATGATAACACTGAAGCTTTCTTT. The rearrangement links TRBV9 to TRBJ1-1; tentative D call: TRBD1 (5 bases). The CDR3 is 15 amino acids. V was clipped by 4 bases and J by 2 bases, with 15 bases between them. The germline CDR1 and CDR2 sequences are SGDLS and YYNGEE.

The chain links TRBV6-6 to TRBJ2-7; weak D call: TRBD1 (6 bases). The V gene lost 8 bases and the J gene lost 0 bases, with 8 bases spanning the gap. Germline V lookup: CDR1 MNHNY, CDR2 SVGAGI (reference sequence). The CDR3 sequence is 12 residues long. CDR3: CASEDSSYEQYF. CDR3 nucleotide sequence: TGTGCCAGCGAGGACAGCTCCTACGAGCAGTACTTC.

The rearrangement links TRBV9 to TRBJ2-1; 11 nucleotides align to TRBD2. Germline V gives CDR1 SGDLS, CDR2 YYNGEE. Trimming cost V 0 bases and J 6 bases; bases outside gene matches: 8. The length of the CDR3 is 17 residues. CDR3 amino acids: CASSVASTSGMSNEQFF. DNA for the CDR3: TGTGCCAGCAGCGTAGCTTCGACTAGCGGGATGAGCAATGAGCAGTTCTTC.